The entry below describes one TCR beta chain. The antigen remains undetermined. This CDR3 has 15 residues. CDR1 is MRHNA and CDR2 is SNTAGT in the germline V gene. UMI-labeled 5' RACE generated the TCR beta libraries. TCRdb derives one entry per CDR3 protein from the 5' RACE reads, leaving out DNA. Recorded here are roughly 4,000 distinct CDR3 sequences; the top ten clones represent about 34%. Each subset gave duplicate vials of around 140,000 sorted CD8+ T cells for RNA. The sample belongs to a study of human CD8 memory T cell subsets. Study-wide findings and caveats: The chains that were sequenced in this study were only T cell receptor beta chains. There were indications from Chao1 estimates that stem-like memory T cells were more diverse than precursor exhausted T cells. Among T cells, stem-like memory and precursor exhausted subsets showed similarly high diversity, unlike effector memory cells.

The rearrangement links TRBV6-4 to TRBJ2-5; TCRdb selects TRBD1, and the lack of DNA leaves this call unchecked. Sequencing input: CD8+ effector memory T cells (TEM) sorted from PBMCs. As for subset: effector memory CD8 T cells, CCR7- CD45RO+ CD95+. The sequence was collected from a human donor in good health. CDR3 residues: CASSHGTGGQETQYF.